This TCR beta chain was retrieved from a study of blood T cell repertoires in COVID-19. Source study methods: Estimation of nucleated cell counts was performed using reference gene primer amplification. Produced via immunoSEQ multiplex PCR; TCRdb's table is partial and in-frame only. The D gene and trimming were derived from the DNA, and the V and J assignments and clone size from that table. The repertoire holds around 380,000 clones, with 87% as singletons. This CDR3 is built from 15 residues. With V trimmed by 6 bases and J by 0 bases, 7 bases remained unmatched. CDR1 is WNHNN, CDR2 SYGVQD, per germline (reference sequence).

V gene TRBV10-1 combines with J gene TRBJ2-7; 8 bases agree with TRBD1. The receptor comes from a man aged 25 to 40 who had recovered from COVID-19. Source material: PBMCs or T cells enriched from blood (not recorded which). CDR3 DNA sequence: TGCGCCAGCAGCCTCGGACAGGGCAGCTCCTACGAGCAGTACTTC. This gives the protein CASSLGQGSSYEQYF.